A single sample is the source of the 8 T cell receptor beta chains below, sequenced in a study of cytomegalovirus exposure and HLA in healthy donors. Profiling relied on immunoSEQ multiplex PCR, and the TCRdb table lists in-frame clones only, not all of them. Of around 120,000 clones listed, around 87% were seen once; the top ten hold more than 5%. The sequenced material came from PBMCs. These receptors all come from a woman aged 18 to 35 in good health and CMV-seropositive.

V and J are TRBV7-8 and TRBJ1-5; TRBD1 might be the D (5 bases). The V and J ends lost 5 bases and 5 bases respectively, with 10 bases between them. CDR3 length: 13 amino acids. Germline assignment: CDR1 SGHVS and CDR2 FQNEAQ. CDR3 bases: TGTGCCAGCAGCCATGGGGGGGATCAGCCCCAGCATTTT. It translates to CASSHGGDQPQHF.

This clone is a singleton in its sample. The chain recombines TRBV6-1 with TRBJ2-7; 9 bases map to TRBD2. In germline, CDR1 is MNHNS, CDR2 SASEGT. V lost 7 bases, J lost 0 bases, and 4 bases stayed unmatched. The CDR3 is 14 amino acids. This chain's CDR3 is CASTPRGGSYEQYF. CDR3 sequence (DNA): TGTGCCAGCACCCCGCGGGGGGGCTCCTACGAGCAGTACTTC.

This rearrangement joins TRBV6-4 to TRBJ2-3; the match to TRBD2 covers 14 bases. Germline assignment: CDR1 MRHNA and CDR2 SNTAGT. With 5 bases clipped from V and 2 bases from J, the junction kept 3 bases outside the gene matches. The length of the CDR3 is 16 residues. The CDR3 here is CASSRTSGGTTDTQYF. CDR3 DNA: TGTGCCAGCAGTCGGACTAGCGGGGGGACCACAGATACGCAGTATTTT.

The rearrangement links TRBV15 to TRBJ2-3; 12 bases fit TRBD2. Trimming removed 0 bases from V and 6 bases from J; junction bases left unmatched: 7. CDR1 and CDR2 from the germline V gene are LNHNV and YYDKDF (reference sequence). The CDR3 is made up of 17 amino acids. The CDR3 DNA reads as TGTGCCACCAGCAGAGATAGACTAGCGGGGGTCTGGGATACGCAGTATTTT. It codes for CATSRDRLAGVWDTQYF. The variable domain in full, completed from reference TRBV15 and TRBJ2-3, reads DAMVIQNPRYQVTQFGKPVTLSCSQTLNHNVMYWYQQKSSQAPKLLFHYYDKDFNNEADTPDNFQSRRPNTSFCFLDIRSPGLGDTAMYLCATSRDRLAGVWDTQYFGPGTRLTVL.

The V and J genes are TRBV4-3 and TRBJ2-3; 14 bases are a match to TRBD2. The CDR3 consists of 20 residues. V shed 1 base, J shed 2 bases, and the junction held 11 bases outside the gene matches. Germline lookup yields CDR1 LGHNA and CDR2 YSLEER. CDR3 in amino acids: CASSQVYPPGLAGDTDTQYF. The CDR3 nucleotides read TGCGCCAGCAGCCAAGTTTATCCCCCGGGACTAGCGGGAGACACAGATACGCAGTATTTT.

The V and J genes are TRBV28 and TRBJ1-3, with 7 nucleotides matching TRBD1. Germline V lookup: CDR1 MDHEN, CDR2 SYDVKM. J was trimmed by 0 bases and V by 0 bases; bases with no gene match: 8. The CDR3 totals 18 residues. The CDR3 protein is CASSLWGQPSSSGNTIYF. DNA for the CDR3: TGTGCCAGCAGTTTATGGGGACAGCCCTCTAGCTCTGGAAACACCATATATTTT. Variable domain in full (rest from reference TRBV28 and TRBJ1-3): DVKVTQSSRYLVKRTGEKVFLECVQDMDHENMFWYRQDPGLGLRLIYFSYDVKMKEKGDIPEGYSVSREKKERFSLILESASTNQTSMYLCASSLWGQPSSSGNTIYFGEGSWLTVV.

This sequence joins TRBV10-1 and TRBJ1-1; no clear D gene. The ends were cut back, 1 base at V and 6 bases at J, with 6 bases in the middle. Germline V CDR1 and CDR2: WNHNN, SYGVQD (reference sequence). This CDR3 is 12 amino acids long. The CDR3 bases are TGCGCCAGCAGTGAGTACGGGGCTGAAGCTTTCTTT. The encoded protein is CASSEYGAEAFF.

V and J are TRBV5-1 and TRBJ1-1, with D possibly matching TRBD1 (5 bases). Trimming pared 5 bases from V and 1 base from J, leaving 12 bases between. The germline V gene has CDR1 SGHRS and CDR2 YFSETQ. The CDR3 runs to 14 residues. CDR3 in DNA: TGCGCCAGCAGTCGTTCGGGGGGGAACACTGAAGCTTTCTTT. It codes for CASSRSGGNTEAFF.